Listed below are T cell receptor beta chains from one sample, sequenced in a study of T cells in tuberculosis. The assay was immunoSEQ multiplex PCR, and TCRdb's table has in-frame clones only and misses some. This table has tens of thousands of clones, about 95% appearing once. Material for sequencing was PBMCs. These receptors all stem from a donor aged 10 to 29 with latent tuberculosis or without tuberculosis infection. CDR3s include the opening cysteine and the closing phenylalanine or tryptophan. Each record gives: D gene, J gene, clone size, V gene, CDR3 protein, CDR3 DNA. D genes are given only for firm matches. Rows may omit the clone size; those that give it use once, few, many or a size class.

>TRBD2|TRBJ2-3|-|TRBV9
CASSVVTSGGAGTDTQYF
TGTGCCAGCAGCGTAGTGACTAGCGGGGGGGCCGGCACAGATACGCAGTATTTT
>TRBD1|TRBJ2-6|few|TRBV25-1
CASRETGAGANVLTF
TGTGCCAGCAGAGAGACAGGGGCTGGGGCCAACGTCCTGACTTTC
>-|TRBJ2-1|-|TRBV5-1
CASSEQAGGSYNEQFF
TGCGCCAGCAGCGAACAAGCGGGCGGCTCCTACAATGAGCAGTTCTTC
>-|TRBJ2-7|-|TRBV2
CASTFTLRQSKTEQYF
TGTGCCAGCACCTTTACCCTGAGACAGAGTAAGACCGAGCAGTACTTC
>TRBD1|TRBJ1-1|-|TRBV28
CATTTGAMNTEAFF
TGTGCCACCACAACAGGGGCCATGAACACTGAAGCTTTCTTT
>-|TRBJ1-1|-|TRBV5-4
CASSLRRDTEAFF
TGTGCCAGCAGCTTGAGGCGGGACACTGAAGCTTTCTTT
>TRBD2|TRBJ2-1|-|TRBV7-9
CASSPFGGGGGNEQFF
TGTGCCAGCAGCCCCTTTGGTGGCGGGGGGGGAAATGAGCAGTTCTTC
>TRBD1|TRBJ1-6|-|TRBV6-6
CASSIGTGPESPLHF
TGTGCCAGCAGCATAGGGACAGGGCCCGAATCACCCCTCCACTTT
>-|TRBJ1-6|-|TRBV6-5
CASSLYRERNSPLHF
TGTGCCAGCAGTTTGTACAGGGAGAGGAATTCACCCCTCCACTTT
>-|TRBJ1-2|-|TRBV19
CASSPPEGNYGYTF
TGTGCCAGTAGCCCCCCCGAGGGTAACTATGGCTACACCTTC
>-|TRBJ1-2|-|TRBV29-1
CSVPLTLGHGYTF
TGCAGCGTTCCTTTGACACTGGGGCATGGCTACACCTTC
>TRBD2|TRBJ2-1|-|TRBV6-1
CASSEALRAGRAQREQFF
TGTGCCAGCAGTGAAGCGCTTAGGGCAGGGAGGGCCCAGAGGGAGCAGTTCTTC
>TRBD1|TRBJ2-2|-|TRBV6-5
CASRRTGLSGELFF
TGTGCCAGCAGAAGGACAGGGCTTTCCGGGGAGCTGTTTTTT
>TRBD2|TRBJ2-7|-|TRBV6-5
CASSYSSSGGHEQYF
TGTGCCAGCAGTTACTCGTCTAGCGGGGGCCACGAGCAGTACTTC
>TRBD2|TRBJ2-7|-|TRBV18
CASSITSGGTYEQYF
TGTGCCAGCTCAATTACTAGCGGGGGGACCTACGAGCAGTACTTC
>TRBD2|TRBJ2-3|once|TRBV19
CASSILAGGLTDTQYF
TGTGCCAGTAGTATCTTAGCGGGGGGACTCACAGATACGCAGTATTTT
>-|TRBJ2-3|-|TRBV19
CASRGGTDTQYF
TGTGCCAGTCGAGGCGGCACAGATACGCAGTATTTT
>-|TRBJ2-3|-|TRBV4-3
CASSQERVTDTQYF
TGCGCCAGCAGCCAAGAGAGGGTTACAGATACGCAGTATTTT
>TRBD2|TRBJ2-5|-|TRBV28
CASSPSGGEETQYF
TGTGCCAGCAGCCCTAGCGGGGGGGAAGAGACCCAGTACTTC
>TRBD1|TRBJ1-2|-|TRBV6-5
CASSPSGTANGYTF
TGTGCCAGCAGTCCCTCTGGGACAGCGAATGGCTACACCTTC
>-|TRBJ1-1|-|TRBV7-2
CASSSWTENTEAFF
TGTGCCAGCAGCTCCTGGACAGAGAACACTGAAGCTTTCTTT
>TRBD1|TRBJ2-7|-|TRBV14
CASSPGQGAGEQYF
TGTGCCAGCAGCCCAGGACAGGGCGCGGGCGAGCAGTACTTC
>-|TRBJ1-6|-|TRBV7-2
CASSFGGLGAPLHF
TGTGCCAGCAGCTTTGGAGGGCTCGGGGCACCCCTCCACTTT
>TRBD1|TRBJ1-4|-|TRBV5-6
CASSLPGQGNEKLFF
TGTGCCAGCAGCTTACCGGGACAGGGAAATGAAAAACTGTTTTTT
>TRBD2|TRBJ2-7|-|TRBV9
CASSVGREISGGTYEQYF
TGTGCCAGCAGCGTAGGACGGGAGATAAGCGGGGGGACCTACGAGCAGTACTTC